Presented here are 5 T cell receptor beta chains from one specimen sequenced in a study of OX40 agonist ivuxolimab in advanced cancers. Clones were sequenced by immunoSEQ multiplex PCR, and TCRdb holds only the in-frame ones, with some missing. The sample holds approximately 80,000 clones; more than 90% are singletons and the top ten take around 6.9%. Sample: CD4+ or CD8+ T cells sorted from blood, taken in a trial of the OX40 agonist ivuxolimab. The origin of the receptors is an adult with an advanced solid tumor such as melanoma, head and neck, liver or kidney cancer.

This sequence joins TRBV7-3 and TRBJ2-7, with D tentatively TRBD2 (5 bases). This CDR3 is 13 amino acids long. Germline V lookup: CDR1 SGHTA, CDR2 FQGTGA. Trimming stripped 5 bases from V and 6 bases from J, with 14 bases between. Here the CDR3 reads CASSPHVGVEQYF. CDR3 in DNA: TGTGCCAGCAGCCCCCACGTCGGGGTCGAGCAGTACTTC.

The chain employs TRBV7-9 and TRBJ2-7; maybe TRBD2 (7 bases). V lost 4 bases, J lost 0 bases, and 13 bases lay in between. Germline-derived CDR1 and CDR2 are SEHNR and FQNEAQ (reference sequence). The CDR3 length is 15 residues. For the CDR3, the DNA is TGTGCCAGCAGCTCACAGGGAGGGACCTCCTACGAGCAGTACTTC. Amino acids: CASSSQGGTSYEQYF.

The chain joins TRBV7-9 to TRBJ2-5, with TRBD1 as a possible D gene (6 bases). V was shortened by 3 bases and J by 1 base, with 12 bases between the two germline ends. Germline assignment: CDR1 SEHNR and CDR2 FQNEAQ (reference sequence). The CDR3 contains 15 residues. The CDR3 here is CASSFGQGFQETQYF. The CDR3 nucleotides are TGTGCCAGCAGCTTCGGGCAGGGGTTCCAAGAGACCCAGTACTTC.

The gene calls are TRBV5-1 and TRBJ2-7; 7 nucleotides align to TRBD2. V lost 0 bases and J lost 2; bases outside the gene matches: 5. Germline loops: CDR1 SGHRS, CDR2 YFSETQ. This CDR3 is built from 15 residues. The CDR3 loop reads CASSLVQRGPYEQYF. The CDR3 coding sequence is TGCGCCAGCAGCTTGGTGCAGCGGGGACCCTACGAGCAGTACTTC.

The chain joins TRBV2 to TRBJ2-2; D might be TRBD2 (5 bases). V lost 5 bases and J lost 0, with 10 bases in between. Germline CDR1 is SNHLY and CDR2 is FYNNEI. This CDR3 contains 15 residues. CDR3 loop: CASSLRESNTGELFF. The CDR3 DNA reads as TGTGCCAGCAGTTTGAGGGAGTCGAACACCGGGGAGCTGTTTTTT.